This T cell receptor (beta chain) was captured by sequencing in a study of CD8+ T cells in alopecia areata. Extraction of RNA preceded its reverse transcription into cDNA, which served as the sequencing template. Produced via immunoSEQ multiplex PCR; TCRdb's table is partial and in-frame only. Altogether approximately 99,000 clones are present, roughly 59% being singletons, with the ten largest covering less than 25%. Turning to this clone: Antigen specificity is unknown.

Whole-study results and caveats: Scalp sequencing captures resident alphabeta T cells of normal skin too. TCRs were shared less clearly across patients than in mice, possibly for HLA-related reasons. Lesional scalp exceeded normal scalp in clonality, especially in alopecia totalis/universalis.

Germline CDR1 is SGHTS and CDR2 is YDEGEE. V was trimmed by 4 bases and J by 2 bases, leaving 15 bases between them. The CDR3 length is 16 residues. The chain has TRBV5-8 and TRBJ2-2; perhaps D is TRBD1 or TRBD2 (6 bases each). Sequenced: CD8+ T cells sorted from blood. This sequence was found in a human donor in good health. CDR3 nucleotides: TGTGCCAGCAGCGCGGACGGGGGCCCTAACACCGGGGAGCTGTTTTTT. Translation: CASSADGGPNTGELFF.